These T cell receptor beta chains were read from a single sample in a study of blood T cell repertoires in COVID-19. The data were produced by immunoSEQ multiplex PCR, yet TCRdb's version contains in-frame clones alone and is incomplete. The sample shows 110,000 or so clones, roughly 79% of them seen only once. Sequencing used peripheral blood. The receptors were sampled from a woman in her 70s with acute or convalescent COVID-19. The CDR3 runs from the conserved cysteine through the conserved F or W. A D gene is named only where the DNA matches it firmly. The size of a clone is reported for some rows only, either as once, few or many, or as a class for expanded clones.

>once|TRBV7-2|TRBD2|TRBJ2-7
CASSGGLAAYEQYF
TGTGCCAGCAGCGGGGGACTAGCGGCCTACGAGCAGTACTTC
>NA|TRBV7-2|NA|TRBJ2-7
CASSLRDRSERQYF
TGTGCCAGCAGCTTAAGAGACAGGAGCGAGAGGCAGTACTTC
>NA|TRBV7-2|NA|TRBJ1-5
CASSLRENQPQHF
TGTGCCAGCAGCCTCCGGGAGAATCAGCCCCAGCATTTT
>NA|TRBV4-1|NA|TRBJ2-1
CASSQPLRSYNEQFF
TGCGCCAGCAGCCAACCCTTACGGTCGTACAATGAGCAGTTCTTC
>once|TRBV11-2|NA|TRBJ1-6
CASSLTRGNSPLHF
TGTGCCAGCAGCTTAACCAGGGGTAATTCACCCCTCCACTTT
>NA|TRBV28|TRBD2|TRBJ2-7
CASRDRTSGNSYEQYF
TGTGCCAGCAGAGATCGGACTAGCGGGAATTCCTACGAGCAGTACTTC
>NA|TRBV6-5|TRBD1|TRBJ1-2
CASTTGEDGYTF
TGTGCCAGCACCACAGGGGAGGATGGCTACACCTTC
>NA|TRBV18|TRBD2|TRBJ2-5
CASSPPRLAGGRYQETQYF
TGTGCCAGCTCACCACCGAGACTAGCGGGAGGTCGGTACCAAGAGACCCAGTACTTC
>NA|TRBV27|TRBD1|TRBJ1-5
CASSLKPQGASNQPQHF
TGTGCCAGCAGTTTAAAGCCCCAGGGGGCTAGCAATCAGCCCCAGCATTTT
>few|TRBV14|NA|TRBJ1-6
CASSLQGSSPLHF
TGTGCCAGCAGCCTCCAGGGGAGCTCACCCCTCCACTTT
>once|TRBV5-5|NA|TRBJ1-1
CASSLVPGMNTEAFF
TGTGCCAGCAGCTTGGTCCCGGGAATGAACACTGAAGCTTTCTTT
>NA|TRBV6-2/TRBV6-3|NA|TRBJ1-4
CASSSFGGQTEKLFF
TGTGCCAGCAGTTCCTTCGGGGGGCAGACAGAAAAACTGTTTTTT
>NA|TRBV6-6|TRBD1|TRBJ2-2
CASRKGQGDTGELFF
TGTGCCAGCAGAAAAGGACAGGGGGATACCGGGGAGCTGTTTTTT
>NA|TRBV14|TRBD1|TRBJ2-2
CASSLWTGSTGELFF
TGTGCCAGCAGCCTCTGGACAGGGTCAACCGGGGAGCTGTTTTTT
>NA|TRBV11-3|TRBD1|TRBJ1-1
CASSSLTGVNTEAFF
TGTGCCAGCAGCTCTCTGACAGGGGTGAACACTGAAGCTTTCTTT
>few|TRBV15|NA|TRBJ1-1
CATDGGQNTEAFF
TGTGCCACCGATGGCGGACAGAACACTGAAGCTTTCTTT
>few|TRBV11-3|NA|TRBJ2-3
CASSLSGRTDTQYF
TGTGCCAGCAGCTTAAGCGGGCGCACAGATACGCAGTATTTT
>NA|TRBV12-5|TRBD1|TRBJ1-1
CASGNRGRTEAFF
TGTGCTAGTGGGAACAGGGGCCGGACTGAAGCTTTCTTT
>NA|TRBV29-1|NA|TRBJ1-1
CSVITENTEAFF
TGCAGCGTTATAACAGAGAACACTGAAGCTTTCTTT
>NA|TRBV2|TRBD2|TRBJ2-2
CASSSGTSRTGELFF
TGTGCCAGCAGTTCCGGGACTAGCCGCACCGGGGAGCTGTTTTTT
>NA|TRBV6-5|NA|TRBJ1-1
CASSPSRGNTEAFF
TGTGCCAGCAGTCCTTCCAGGGGGAACACTGAAGCTTTCTTT
>NA|TRBV19|NA|TRBJ1-2
CASSKRDYGYTF
TGTGCCAGTAGTAAAAGAGACTATGGCTACACCTTC
>NA|TRBV3-1/TRBV3-2|NA|TRBJ2-2
CASSQEFPTENTGELFF
TGTGCCAGCAGCCAAGAATTCCCTACAGAGAACACCGGGGAGCTGTTTTTT
>once|TRBV7-3|NA|TRBJ1-1
CASSSLGGSTEAFF
TGTGCCAGCAGCTCCCTGGGGGGTAGCACTGAAGCTTTCTTT
>NA|TRBV5-4|TRBD2|TRBJ2-5
CASGPWGGGAETQYF
TGTGCCAGCGGGCCCTGGGGCGGGGGGGCTGAGACCCAGTACTTC
>NA|TRBV2|NA|TRBJ2-6
CASSGTAGTNVLTF
TGTGCCAGCAGTGGGACGGCGGGGACCAACGTCCTGACTTTC
>NA|TRBV30|NA|TRBJ1-2
CAWRDSRGYTF
TGTGCCTGGAGAGACAGCCGGGGCTACACCTTC
>NA|TRBV19|NA|TRBJ2-7
CASSIGLLAYEQYF
TGTGCCAGTAGTATAGGGCTTCTTGCCTACGAGCAGTACTTC
>NA|TRBV5-6|TRBD1|TRBJ1-5
CASSLEGAPNQPQHF
TGTGCCAGCAGCTTGGAGGGGGCGCCTAATCAGCCCCAGCATTTT
>NA|TRBV28|NA|TRBJ1-1
CASSLEGTEAFF
TGTGCCAGCTCTTTGGAGGGCACTGAAGCTTTCTTT
>NA|TRBV19|TRBD1|TRBJ2-2
CASLTGQGTGELFF
TGTGCCAGCCTGACAGGACAGGGCACCGGGGAGCTGTTTTTT
>NA|TRBV2|TRBD1|TRBJ1-5
CASSGGQGDQPQHF
TGTGCCAGCAGTGGTGGACAGGGCGATCAGCCCCAGCATTTT
>NA|TRBV28|TRBD1|TRBJ1-1
CASSLSQGWGTEAFF
TGTGCCAGCAGTTTATCACAGGGGTGGGGCACTGAAGCTTTCTTT
>NA|TRBV28|TRBD2|TRBJ2-5
CASSPGTSDQETQYF
TGTGCCAGCAGCCCCGGGACTAGCGACCAAGAGACCCAGTACTTC
>once|TRBV6-5|TRBD1|TRBJ2-3
CASSQGQRTDTQYF
TGTGCCAGCAGCCAGGGACAGCGCACAGATACGCAGTATTTT
>NA|TRBV9|TRBD2|TRBJ2-5
CASSVGAGAHQETQYF
TGTGCCAGCAGCGTAGGGGCGGGAGCCCACCAAGAGACCCAGTACTTC
>NA|TRBV7-2|NA|TRBJ1-6
CASSLMGLLSYNSPLHF
TGTGCCAGCAGCTTAATGGGGCTCCTTTCCTATAATTCACCCCTCCACTTT
>NA|TRBV6-2/TRBV6-3|TRBD1|TRBJ2-6
CASSRGQAFPGANVLTF
TGTGCCAGCAGTCGCGGACAGGCCTTCCCTGGGGCCAACGTCCTGACTTTC